The T cell receptor beta chain described here comes from a study of Tregs in tolerant kidney transplant recipients. CD4+CD25+CD127- Tregs, CD4+CD25- non-Tregs, CD4 and CD8 cells were sorted. Study outcomes and limitations: Activated donor B cell expansion appeared to reveal the most relevant donor-specific TCRbeta repertoire. Biological reproducibility was not directly addressed in this study.

Profiled with immunoSEQ multiplex PCR; TCRdb holds only in-frame clones, not every one. This sample carries some 250,000 clones, roughly 84% of them seen once, and the ten largest clones take approximately 0.69%. About this clone: The target antigen is unknown.

This CDR3 is built from 16 residues. The V gene's germline CDR1 is LNHNV and CDR2 YYDKDF (reference sequence). Trimming stripped 0 bases from V and 0 bases from J, with 11 bases between. The TCR originated in a human donor in good health. The sequenced sample consisted of CD4+ T cells from blood. The chain joins TRBV15 to TRBJ1-1; D is ambiguous. The CDR3: CATSRDVVRMNTEAFF. The CDR3 nucleotides read TGTGCCACCAGCAGAGATGTGGTAAGGATGAACACTGAAGCTTTCTTT.